These 25 T cell receptor beta chains were all obtained from the same sample, sequenced in a study of T cell repertoires in cytomegalovirus infection. TCRdb ran MiXCR on the reads and lists one entry per CDR3 protein. The sample records a few hundred thousand distinct CDR3 sequences, about a sixth being singletons. Sample: PBMCs. The origin of the receptors is a human donor in good health (CMV status not recorded). Some clones in this sample may be carry-over from other donors' samples.

In this sample, this clonotype turned up many times. This sequence joins TRBV10-3 and TRBJ1-2; D remains ambiguous. The ends were cut back, 2 bases at V and 3 bases at J, with 4 bases in the middle. The germline V gene encodes CDR1 ENHRY and CDR2 SYGVKD. CDR3 length: 12 amino acids. The CDR3 DNA reads as TGTGCCATCAGTGAGGGGGACTATGGCTACACCTTC. Amino acid sequence: CAISEGDYGYTF.

The chain couples TRBV29-1 to TRBJ1-5, with TRBD1 identical over 8 bases. The V segment lost 8 bases and the J segment 5 bases; nucleotides outside the gene matches: 11. The CDR3 runs 14 residues. Germline V gene data show CDR1 as SQVTM and CDR2 as ANQGSEA. CDR3 DNA: TGCAGCCTTACCGCGGACAGGGTCCATCAGCCCCAGCATTTT. Its protein product is CSLTADRVHQPQHF.

This clonotype was found many times. V and J are TRBV20-1 and TRBJ2-1; D perhaps matches TRBD1 (6 bases). Per the germline V gene, CDR1 is DFQATT and CDR2 is SNEGSKA (reference sequence). This CDR3 is built from 14 residues. Trimming pared 5 bases from V and 1 base from J, leaving 12 bases between. The DNA of the CDR3 is TGCAGTGCTGAGACAGGAATATCCTACAATGAGCAGTTCTTC. This codes for CSAETGISYNEQFF.

CDR3 sequence: CASSQYRTGSNTEAFF. For the CDR3, the DNA is TGTGCCAGCAGCCAATACCGGACAGGCTCGAACACTGAAGCTTTCTTT. V usage is TRBV4-2 and J usage is TRBJ1-1; 7 nucleotides agree with TRBD1. With V trimmed by 2 bases and J by 1 base, 7 bases remained unmatched. From germline, CDR1 is LGHNA and CDR2 YNFKEQ. The CDR3 runs to 16 residues.

This clonotype was picked up many times. The chain couples TRBV6-5 to TRBJ1-1; TRBD1 agrees at 8 bases. This CDR3 has 14 amino acids. In germline, CDR1 is MNHEY, CDR2 SVGAGI. V shed 2 bases, J shed 1 base, and the junction held 0 bases outside the gene matches. The CDR3 DNA sequence: TGTGCCAGCAGTTACCAGGGGGCGAACACTGAAGCTTTCTTT. Its translation: CASSYQGANTEAFF.

A few counts support this clonotype. The chain carries TRBV10-3 and TRBJ2-3; TRBD2 matches at 11 bases. Germline V gives CDR1 ENHRY, CDR2 SYGVKD. V shed 8 bases, J shed 5 bases, and the junction held 6 bases outside the gene matches. This CDR3 is built from 14 residues. The DNA of the CDR3 is TGTGCCATCGCCGCTAGCGGGGGGCTAGATACGCAGTATTTT. This sequence encodes CAIAASGGLDTQYF.

The chain combines TRBV27 with TRBJ2-1; D gene uncertain. V lost 4 bases, J lost 6 bases, and 19 bases lay in between. The CDR3 extends over 16 amino acids. The V gene's germline CDR1 is MNHEY and CDR2 SMNVEV (reference sequence). The CDR3 DNA sequence: TGTGCCAGCAGTTCCCGACTGGGTGGCTCGGCCAATGAGCAGTTCTTC. This translates into CASSSRLGGSANEQFF.

This clonotype was detected only a few times. The chain is built from TRBV6-6 and TRBJ2-3, with D uncertain. The germline CDR1 and CDR2 sequences are MNHNY and SVGAGI (reference sequence). Trimming removed 0 bases at V and 2 bases at J, with 9 bases between. CDR3 length: 15 amino acids. CDR3 in DNA: TGTGCCAGCAGTTACTCCGGCCACGTCACAGATACGCAGTATTTT. Translating gives CASSYSGHVTDTQYF.

This rearrangement joins TRBV12-3 or TRBV12-4 to TRBJ1-2; D might be TRBD1 (6 bases). This CDR3 has 14 residues. The germline V and J ends were trimmed by 5 bases and 7 bases, with 17 bases remaining between them. The CDR3 nucleotides read TGTGCCAGCAGTCCTGAGGTCCAGGGGACTGGCTACACCTTC. Protein: CASSPEVQGTGYTF.

V gene TRBV4-1 combines with J gene TRBJ2-1, with TRBD2 matching over 11 bases. CDR1 is MGHRA and CDR2 is YSYEKL in the germline V gene. V lost 4 bases and J lost 8; bases outside the gene matches: 13. This CDR3 is built from 17 residues. The CDR3 here is CASSRNAGLAALDEQFF. In nucleotides, the CDR3 is TGCGCCAGCAGCCGCAACGCGGGACTAGCGGCTTTGGATGAGCAGTTCTTC.

This clonotype was seen a few times. The chain carries TRBV6-1 and TRBJ1-2; D perhaps matches TRBD1 (6 bases). The CDR3 spans 16 residues. V was pared by 0 bases and J by 4 bases, with 15 bases between. The germline CDR1 and CDR2 sequences are MNHNS and SASEGT. The CDR3 spells CASSEAFRTAFYGYTF. The CDR3 coding sequence is TGTGCCAGCAGTGAAGCGTTTAGGACAGCCTTCTATGGCTACACCTTC.

This chain uses TRBV20-1 with TRBJ1-1; D is uncertain. Germline assignment: CDR1 DFQATT and CDR2 SNEGSKA (reference sequence). CDR3 length equals 13 residues. V lost 6 bases to trimming and J lost 4 bases, with 15 bases between them. The CDR3 is CSAFRGEGTEAFF. Here the CDR3 DNA reads TGCAGTGCCTTCCGCGGGGAGGGCACTGAAGCTTTCTTT.

This chain links TRBV11-2 with TRBJ2-1; D uncertain. The CDR3 runs 11 residues. CDR1 is SGHAT, CDR2 FQNNGV, per germline. With 1 base removed from V and 10 bases from J, the gap between germline ends came to 5 bases. The CDR3 loop reads CASSLAQEQFF. DNA of the CDR3: TGTGCCAGCAGCTTAGCCCAGGAGCAGTTCTTC.

The chain joins TRBV6-2 or TRBV6-3 to TRBJ1-5, with D perhaps TRBD1 (5 bases). CDR3 length: 18 residues. Trimming pared 0 bases from V and 0 bases from J, leaving 15 bases between. Looked up from germline, CDR1 is MNHEY and CDR2 is SVGEGT. CDR3 protein: CASSYSPGTGYSNQPQHF. The CDR3 DNA reads TGTGCCAGCAGTTACTCTCCCGGAACAGGTTATAGCAATCAGCCCCAGCATTTT.

V and J are TRBV12-3 or TRBV12-4 and TRBJ2-6; 12 bases match TRBD1. The CDR3 consists of 19 residues. V dropped 7 bases and J dropped 0; count of bases not matched to a gene: 10. CDR3 protein: CASTAGGQGASSGANVLTF. The CDR3 coding sequence is TGTGCCAGCACCGCGGGGGGACAGGGGGCGAGCTCTGGGGCCAACGTCCTGACTTTC.

J is TRBJ1-1 and V is TRBV7-8; TRBD1 agrees at 7 bases. Trimming removed 5 bases from V and 2 bases from J; junction bases left unmatched: 5. The CDR3 consists of 14 residues. The germline gives CDR1 SGHVS, CDR2 FQNEAQ. CDR3 sequence reads: CASSDGTANTEAFF. The CDR3, as DNA: TGTGCCAGCAGCGACGGGACAGCCAACACTGAAGCTTTCTTT.

This clonotype was counted at least ten times. This chain links TRBV6-6 with TRBJ2-5; D unresolved. Germline V lookup: CDR1 MNHNY, CDR2 SVGAGI (reference sequence). The CDR3 consists of 15 residues. V gave up 4 bases and J gave up 0 bases, with 12 bases separating them. The CDR3 is CASSSYGPNQETQYF. CDR3 DNA sequence: TGTGCCAGCAGTTCTTACGGACCGAACCAAGAGACCCAGTACTTC.

This clonotype turned up a few times. CDR3 sequence: CATSSWGGRYNEQFF. CDR3 nucleotides: TGTGCCACCAGCAGCTGGGGGGGCCGCTACAATGAGCAGTTCTTC. The chain couples TRBV15 to TRBJ2-1; weak D call: TRBD2 (7 bases). This CDR3 region has 15 residues. Germline CDR1 LNHNV, CDR2 YYDKDF (reference sequence). Trimming stripped 3 bases from V and 3 bases from J, with 12 bases between.

V is TRBV28 and J is TRBJ2-7, with D perhaps matching TRBD2 (7 bases). V was clipped by 6 bases and J by 2 bases, with 11 bases between them. CDR3 length: 13 amino acids. In germline, CDR1 is MDHEN, CDR2 SYDVKM. The CDR3 DNA reads TGTGCCAGCAGGGGAGGGGGTACCTACGAGCAGTACTTC. Its protein product is CASRGGGTYEQYF.

The V and J genes are TRBV5-1 and TRBJ2-3; D not resolved. V dropped 6 bases and J dropped 2 bases, with 13 bases sitting between them. In germline, CDR1 is SGHRS, CDR2 YFSETQ. The length of the CDR3 is 14 residues. As DNA, the CDR3 is TGCGCCAGCACGCCGCAGGTCCCCACAGATACGCAGTATTTT. Residues: CASTPQVPTDTQYF.

This sequence joins TRBV6-2 or TRBV6-3 and TRBJ1-6; 9 nucleotides line up with TRBD1. CDR1 and CDR2 from the germline V gene are MNHEY and SVGEGT. The CDR3 consists of 16 residues. The V segment lost 0 bases and the J segment 10 bases; nucleotides outside the gene matches: 7. The CDR3 DNA is TGTGCCAGCAGTTACTCCTTGGACAGGGGTTTCTCACCCCTCCACTTT. The encoded protein is CASSYSLDRGFSPLHF.

In its sample, this clonotype was seen a few times. The chain combines TRBV20-1 with TRBJ1-1; perhaps TRBD1 as D (6 bases). V lost 5 bases, J lost 0 bases, and 10 bases lay in between. CDR1 and CDR2 from the germline V gene are DFQATT and SNEGSKA (reference sequence). CDR3 size: 13 residues. The CDR3 nucleotides are TGCAGTGCTGCGGACAGATTGAACACTGAAGCTTTCTTT. This translates into CSAADRLNTEAFF.

This clonotype was recorded many times. The rearrangement joins TRBV25-1 to TRBJ2-1; D perhaps matches TRBD2 (5 bases). This CDR3 spans 15 amino acids. The germline CDR1 and CDR2 sequences are MGHDK and SYGVNS. Trimming removed 4 bases from V and 9 bases from J, with 19 bases in between. The DNA of the CDR3 is TGTGCCAGCAGTGCCGACCGCGGGCCCCAAATTGAGCAGTTCTTC. Protein sequence: CASSADRGPQIEQFF.

This clonotype appeared many times. The V gene is TRBV11-2, the J gene TRBJ1-5; D perhaps matches TRBD1 (6 bases). V lost 4 bases, J lost 2 bases, and 15 bases lay in between. The length of the CDR3 is 16 residues. Germline CDR1 reads SGHAT; CDR2 reads FQNNGV. The CDR3 spells CASSSTAGVRNQPQHF. CDR3 DNA: TGTGCCAGCAGCTCTACCGCAGGGGTTCGCAATCAGCCCCAGCATTTT.

This clonotype was seen a few times. V usage is TRBV6-6 and J usage is TRBJ1-3; D is unclear. The germline V and J ends were trimmed by 4 bases and 7 bases, with 11 bases remaining between them. The germline CDR1 and CDR2 sequences are MNHNY and SVGAGI (reference sequence). The CDR3 is made up of 13 amino acids. The CDR3, as DNA: TGTGCCAGCAGTTCCCCGGTCTTCAACACCATATATTTT. Its translation is CASSSPVFNTIYF.